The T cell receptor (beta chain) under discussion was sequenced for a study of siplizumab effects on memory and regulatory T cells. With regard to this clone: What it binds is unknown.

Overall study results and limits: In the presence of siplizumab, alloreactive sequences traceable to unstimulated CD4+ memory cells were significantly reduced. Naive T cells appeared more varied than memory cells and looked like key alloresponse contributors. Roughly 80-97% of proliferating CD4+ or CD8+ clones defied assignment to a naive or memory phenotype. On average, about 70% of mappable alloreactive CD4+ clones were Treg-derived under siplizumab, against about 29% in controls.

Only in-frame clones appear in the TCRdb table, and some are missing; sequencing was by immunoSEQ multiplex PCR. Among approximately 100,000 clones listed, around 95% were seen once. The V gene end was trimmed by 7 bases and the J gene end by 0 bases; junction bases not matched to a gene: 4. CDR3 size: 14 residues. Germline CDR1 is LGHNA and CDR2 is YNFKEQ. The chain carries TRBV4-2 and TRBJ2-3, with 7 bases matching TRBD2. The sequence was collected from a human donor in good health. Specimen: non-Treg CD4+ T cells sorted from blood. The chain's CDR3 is CASNPGGSTDTQYF. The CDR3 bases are TGTGCCAGCAACCCCGGGGGGAGCACAGATACGCAGTATTTT.